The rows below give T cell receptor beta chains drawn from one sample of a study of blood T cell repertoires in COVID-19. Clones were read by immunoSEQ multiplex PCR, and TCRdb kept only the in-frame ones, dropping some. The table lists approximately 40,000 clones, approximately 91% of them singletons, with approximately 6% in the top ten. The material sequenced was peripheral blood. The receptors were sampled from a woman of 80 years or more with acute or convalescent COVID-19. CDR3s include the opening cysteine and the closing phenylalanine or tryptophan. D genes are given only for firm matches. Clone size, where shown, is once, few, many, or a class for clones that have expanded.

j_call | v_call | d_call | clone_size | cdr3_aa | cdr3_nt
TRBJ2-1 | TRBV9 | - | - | CASSVATAAYNEQFF | TGTGCCAGCAGCGTAGCGACCGCGGCCTACAATGAGCAGTTCTTC
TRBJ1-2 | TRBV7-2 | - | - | CASSSPGLYGYTF | TGTGCCAGCAGCTCCCCTGGACTCTATGGCTACACCTTC
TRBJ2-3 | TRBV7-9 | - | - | CASSSRRGGSTDTQYF | TGTGCCAGCAGCTCTAGAAGGGGCGGTAGCACAGATACGCAGTATTTT
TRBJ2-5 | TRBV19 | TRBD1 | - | CASRKRQGYQETQYF | TGTGCCAGTAGAAAGCGACAGGGGTACCAAGAGACCCAGTACTTC
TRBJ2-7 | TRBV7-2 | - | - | CASSLIWNFQGEQYF | TGTGCCAGCAGCTTAATTTGGAATTTCCAGGGCGAGCAGTACTTC
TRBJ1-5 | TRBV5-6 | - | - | CASSSSVGQGSYSNQPQHF | -
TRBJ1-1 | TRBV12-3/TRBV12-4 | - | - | CASSIRGITEAFF | TGTGCCAGCAGCATCCGGGGGATCACTGAAGCTTTCTTT
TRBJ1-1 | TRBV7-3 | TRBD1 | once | CASSLVGTGEAFF | TGTGCCAGCAGCTTAGTTGGGACAGGGGAAGCTTTCTTT
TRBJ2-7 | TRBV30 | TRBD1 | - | CAWSGGQGDSLLLEQYF | TGTGCCTGGAGTGGAGGACAGGGGGATAGCCTCCTCCTCGAGCAGTACTTC
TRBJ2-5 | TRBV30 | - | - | CAHATLEGETQYF | TGTGCCCACGCGACCCTCGAGGGAGAGACCCAGTACTTC
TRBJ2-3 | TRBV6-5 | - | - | CASSYSFQTSTDTQYF | TGTGCCAGCAGTTACTCCTTTCAGACTAGCACAGATACGCAGTATTTT
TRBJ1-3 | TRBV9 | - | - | CASTRGGGPGNTIYF | TGTGCCAGCACCCGGGGCGGGGGCCCAGGAAACACCATATATTTT
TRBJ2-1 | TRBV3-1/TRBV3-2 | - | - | CASSQAGKTYNEQFF | TGTGCCAGCAGCCAGGCGGGGAAAACATACAATGAGCAGTTCTTC
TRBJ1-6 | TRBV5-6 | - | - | CASSPRSGSLNSPLHF | TGTGCCAGCAGCCCGCGGTCAGGGTCTTTGAACTCACCCCTCCACTTT
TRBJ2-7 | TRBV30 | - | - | CAWSVRTWRANNYEQYF | TGTGCCTGGAGTGTAAGGACATGGAGGGCTAACAACTACGAGCAGTACTTC
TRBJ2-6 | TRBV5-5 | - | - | CASSPHSGSGANVLTF | TGTGCCAGCAGCCCTCATTCAGGCTCTGGGGCCAACGTCCTGACTTTC
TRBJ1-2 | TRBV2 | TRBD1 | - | CASIGQGPWGYTF | TGTGCCAGCATAGGACAGGGCCCATGGGGCTACACCTTC
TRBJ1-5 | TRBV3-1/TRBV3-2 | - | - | CASSLQGDQPQHF | TGTGCCAGCAGCCTACAGGGTGATCAGCCCCAGCATTTT
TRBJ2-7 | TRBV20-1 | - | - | CSATGASEQYF | TGCAGTGCTACAGGGGCCAGCGAGCAGTACTTC
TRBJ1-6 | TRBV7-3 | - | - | CASSRDSNSPLHF | TGTGCCAGCAGCCGAGACAGTAATTCACCCCTCCACTTT
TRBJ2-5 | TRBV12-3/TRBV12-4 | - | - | CASSWGGQETQYF | TGTGCCAGCAGTTGGGGAGGACAAGAGACCCAGTACTTC
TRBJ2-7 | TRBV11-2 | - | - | CASSLDWPGYEQYF | TGTGCCAGCAGCTTAGATTGGCCAGGCTACGAGCAGTACTTC
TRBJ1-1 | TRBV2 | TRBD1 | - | CASRRQGNTEAFF | TGTGCCAGCAGACGACAGGGGAACACTGAAGCTTTCTTT
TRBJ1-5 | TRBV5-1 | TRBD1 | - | CASSLAGQGNQPQHF | TGCGCCAGCAGCTTGGCGGGACAGGGCAATCAGCCCCAGCATTTT
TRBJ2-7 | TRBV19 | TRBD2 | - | CASSTSSGRTYEQYF | TGTGCCAGTAGTACATCTAGCGGGAGGACCTACGAGCAGTACTTC
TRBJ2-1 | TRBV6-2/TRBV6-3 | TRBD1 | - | CASSLGTARYNEQFF | TGTGCCAGCAGTTTAGGGACAGCGCGCTACAATGAGCAGTTCTTC